This T cell receptor beta chain was sequenced during a study of shared clonotypes between healthy human individuals. Germline CDR1 reads LGHNT; CDR2 reads FRNRAP. The CDR3 sequence is 10 residues long. Trimming left V 11 bases short and J 3 bases short, with 6 bases between. Cells designated naive CD8 were CD45RO-negative and were positively selected for CCR7, with terminally differentiated effector memory CD45RA+ cells excluded. Deep-level assay runs were performed. The protocol was immunoSEQ multiplex PCR, while the TCRdb copy is restricted to in-frame clones and leaves out a portion. The repertoire has about 2.1 million clones, 90% to 95% of them found once; the top ten carry roughly 1.8%.

The TCR was taken from a young man in good health. Some clones in this sample may be carry-over from other donors' samples. Material: naive CD8+ T cells from PBMCs. This sequence joins TRBV12-5 and TRBJ2-3; D not resolved. Written as DNA, the CDR3 is TGTGCTCCCCAAACAGATACGCAGTATTTT. This gives the protein CAPQTDTQYF.